Below, 21 T cell receptor beta chains from the same sample are listed, as sequenced in a study of blood T cell repertoires in COVID-19. TCRdb's copy holds only in-frame clones and misses some; the assay was immunoSEQ multiplex PCR. In the table there are a few hundred thousand clones, more than 70% of which are singletons. Input material: PBMCs or T cells enriched from blood (not recorded which). The receptors originated from a woman under 30 who had recovered from COVID-19.

The rearrangement uses TRBV3-1 (or the pseudogene TRBV3-2) and TRBJ1-2; D remains ambiguous. This CDR3 spans 16 amino acids. Germline CDR1 is LGHDT and CDR2 is YNNKEL (reference sequence). The V end lost 2 bases, the J end lost 0 bases, and 13 bases lay between the germline ends. The chain's CDR3 is CASSQIQTTANYGYTF. The CDR3 nucleotides read TGTGCCAGCAGCCAAATCCAGACCACAGCTAACTATGGCTACACCTTC.

In DNA form, the CDR3 reads TGTGCCACCAGCAGGGGAAGATCTAGCGGGGGGACCGGGGAGCTGTTTTTT. Translating it yields CATSRGRSSGGTGELFF. The genes are TRBV15 and TRBJ2-2; TRBD2 agrees at 11 bases. The J segment lost 5 bases and the V segment lost 3 bases, leaving 8 bases of the junction unmatched. This CDR3 is built from 17 residues. Germline V CDR1 and CDR2: LNHNV, YYDKDF (reference sequence).

The chain recombines TRBV2 with TRBJ1-1, with 8 bases that match TRBD1. CDR3 size: 15 residues. The germline CDR1 and CDR2 sequences are SNHLY and FYNNEI. Unmatched junction bases numbered 10, after V lost 5 bases and J lost 5 bases. In DNA form, the CDR3 reads TGTGCCAGCAGTTTCTCTGACAGGGGAGGTACTGAAGCTTTCTTT. Amino acids: CASSFSDRGGTEAFF.

The sample holds one count of this clone. The genes are TRBV27 and TRBJ2-1, with D perhaps TRBD2 (6 bases). CDR3 length: 17 residues. V lost 6 bases to trimming and J lost 0 bases, with 18 bases between them. Looked up from germline, CDR1 is MNHEY and CDR2 is SMNVEV (reference sequence). The CDR3 sequence is CASSRTRGASSYNEQFF. In DNA, the CDR3 is TGTGCCAGCAGCCGAACGCGCGGGGCAAGCTCCTACAATGAGCAGTTCTTC.

Regarding this clone: In the same sample, other DNA sequences code for this CDR3. The chain recombines TRBV18 with TRBJ2-7; 8 bases map to TRBD1. With 3 bases clipped from V and 4 bases from J, the junction kept 5 bases outside the gene matches. The CDR3 is made up of 14 amino acids. Germline V gene lookup returns CDR1 KGHSH and CDR2 LQKENI. CDR3 protein: CASSPAGGQYEQYF. The CDR3 bases are TGTGCCAGCTCACCGGCAGGGGGCCAGTACGAGCAGTACTTC. Supplemented by reference TRBV18 and TRBJ2-7, the full variable domain reads NAGVMQNPRHLVRRRGQEARLRCSPMKGHSHVYWYRQLPEEGLKFMVYLQKENIIDESGMPKERFSAEFPKEGPSILRIQQVVRGDSAAYFCASSPAGGQYEQYFGPGTRLTVT.

The rearrangement uses TRBV11-1 and TRBJ2-5; D not certain. CDR3 length: 11 amino acids. Germline V gene sequence: CDR1 SGHAT, CDR2 FQDESV (reference sequence). The V gene lost 4 bases and the J gene lost 3 bases, with 3 bases spanning the gap. CDR3 sequence reads: CASSYKETQYF. As DNA, the CDR3 is TGTGCCAGCAGCTATAAAGAGACCCAGTACTTC. The full variable domain, with the rest looked up from reference TRBV11-1 and TRBJ2-5, is EAEVAQSPRYKITEKSQAVAFWCDPISGHATLYWYRQILGQGPELLVQFQDESVVDDSQLPKDRFSAERLKGVDSTLKIQPAELGDSAMYLCASSYKETQYFGPGTRLLVL.

The DNA for the CDR3 is TGTGCCAGCAGTTTAAGGGCGGGACGCGGCATGAGAGAGACCCAGTACTTC. It encodes CASSLRAGRGMRETQYF. The V and J genes are TRBV27 and TRBJ2-5; perhaps TRBD2 as D (6 bases). From germline, CDR1 is MNHEY and CDR2 SMNVEV (reference sequence). This CDR3 comprises 17 residues. Between the trimmed V and J ends, which lost 2 bases and 4 bases, there was a span of 20 bases.

The chain has TRBV12-2 and TRBJ1-5. TRBV12-2 is recorded as a pseudogene. The CDR3 loop spans 21 amino acids. CDR3 sequence (DNA): TGTGCAAGTCGCTTAGAACGGACCCGCGGAGCACGGGGGTTGAGCAATCAGCCCCAGCATTTT. It translates to CASRLERTRGARGLSNQPQHF.

The CDR3 spells CASSLDRKNTGELFF. The CDR3 DNA reads TGTGCCAGCAGCCTGGACAGAAAAAACACCGGGGAGCTGTTTTTT. The rearrangement links TRBV3-1 (or the pseudogene TRBV3-2) to TRBJ2-2, with D possibly matching TRBD1 (6 bases). Trimming removed 4 bases from V and 2 bases from J, with 11 bases in between. This CDR3 spans 15 amino acids. Germline values: CDR1 LGHDT, CDR2 YNNKEL (reference sequence).

The rearrangement links TRBV27 to TRBJ1-2, with D unresolved. Looked up from germline, CDR1 is MNHEY and CDR2 is SMNVEV (reference sequence). The V gene lost 2 bases and the J gene lost 4 bases, with 11 bases spanning the gap. The CDR3 spans 14 residues. The CDR3 spells CASSLRLNAYGYTF. Written as DNA, the CDR3 is TGTGCCAGCAGTTTACGGTTAAACGCCTATGGCTACACCTTC.

Remarks on this clone: Within the sample, other DNA sequences also encode this same CDR3. The V call is TRBV6-5, the J call TRBJ1-2; 7 nucleotides match TRBD1. V dropped 5 bases and J dropped 3; count of bases not matched to a gene: 3. The germline V gene has CDR1 MNHEY and CDR2 SVGAGI. This CDR3 is 13 amino acids long. CDR3 region: CASSRGTDYGYTF. CDR3 nucleotides: TGTGCCAGCAGTAGGGGGACAGACTATGGCTACACCTTC.

The chain employs TRBV2 and TRBJ2-7; 12 bases are shared with TRBD1. The germline V gene has CDR1 SNHLY and CDR2 FYNNEI. This CDR3 contains 15 residues. The V gene end was trimmed by 7 bases and the J gene end by 6 bases; junction bases not matched to a gene: 10. The CDR3 region is CASKNNRDRGLEQYF. CDR3 sequence (DNA): TGTGCCAGCAAGAACAACCGGGACAGGGGGCTCGAGCAGTACTTC.

The chain joins TRBV27 to TRBJ1-6; the D gene is possibly TRBD1 (6 bases). CDR3 length equals 14 residues. Trimming removed 6 bases from V and 11 bases from J, with 17 bases in between. Germline V gene data show CDR1 as MNHEY and CDR2 as SMNVEV (reference sequence). The CDR3 DNA follows: TGTGCCAGCAGCCTAGGACAGATAATCGCACCCCTCCACTTT. This gives the protein CASSLGQIIAPLHF.

The rearrangement uses TRBV1 and TRBJ2-2; TRBD2 is the table's D call, not checked against the DNA. TRBV1 is an annotated pseudogene. This CDR3 spans 15 amino acids. This CDR3 reads CTSKQGGANTGELFF. The CDR3 nucleotides read TGCACCAGCAAACAGGGAGGGGCGAACACCGGGGAGCTGTTTTTT.

The sample holds one count of this clone. This chain connects TRBV19 to TRBJ1-1; 7 nucleotides match TRBD1. Germline V gives CDR1 LNHDA, CDR2 SQIVND (reference sequence). This CDR3 spans 15 amino acids. Unmatched junction bases numbered 8, after V lost 7 bases and J lost 0 bases. CDR3 sequence: CASIWRGPMNTEAFF. CDR3 nucleotides: TGTGCCAGTATTTGGAGGGGGCCCATGAACACTGAAGCTTTCTTT.

The chain is built from TRBV7-9 and TRBJ2-2; D call uncertain. The CDR3 runs to 14 residues. CDR1 and CDR2 from the germline V gene are SEHNR and FQNEAQ (reference sequence). The ends were cut back, 7 bases at V and 3 bases at J, with 12 bases in the middle. In nucleotides, the CDR3 is TGTGCCAGCACCTTGGTGGCGGACACCGGGGAGCTGTTTTTT. Amino acids: CASTLVADTGELFF.

The rearrangement joins TRBV7-3 to TRBJ2-3; the match to TRBD2 covers 7 bases. V gave up 5 bases and J gave up 3 bases; unmatched junction bases: 8. Germline CDR1 and CDR2: SGHTA and FQGTGA. The CDR3 sequence is 15 residues long. The CDR3 here is CASSKGLPPTDTQYF. The DNA of the CDR3 is TGTGCCAGCAGCAAGGGACTACCGCCGACAGATACGCAGTATTTT.

In its sample, this clone was seen a few times. This sequence joins TRBV21-1 and TRBJ1-4; the table's D call, TRBD1, was not checked against the DNA. TRBV21-1 is recorded as a pseudogene. This CDR3 has 16 amino acids. The CDR3 DNA follows: TGTGCCAGCAGCAAAGCCACAGGGACCGGTGAGGAAAAACTGTTTTTT. It is translated as CASSKATGTGEEKLFF.

This clone appeared once. The chain carries TRBV24-1 and TRBJ2-7, with 9 bases matching TRBD1. CDR3 length: 14 amino acids. CDR1 KGHDR and CDR2 SFDVKD come from the germline V gene. The ends lost 6 bases at V and 5 bases at J; junction bases unmatched: 7. Here the CDR3 DNA reads TGTGCCACCAGTCCGGGACAGGGAGTCCACGAGCAGTACTTC. It specifies CATSPGQGVHEQYF.

V gene TRBV21-1 combines with J gene TRBJ1-3. TRBV21-1 is an annotated pseudogene. This CDR3 has 16 residues. Here the CDR3 DNA reads TGTGCCAGCAGCAAAGTTCCGGGGATCTCTGGAAACACCATATATTTT. Its protein is CASSKVPGISGNTIYF.

The rearrangement uses TRBV29-1 and TRBJ1-4, with TRBD1 matching over 9 bases. J lost 4 bases, V lost 7 bases, and 7 bases had no gene match. Germline V lookup: CDR1 SQVTM, CDR2 ANQGSEA. This CDR3 contains 14 residues. CDR3 loop: CSARRGQGNEKLFF. In DNA form, the CDR3 reads TGCAGCGCCCGAAGGGGACAGGGTAATGAAAAACTGTTTTTT.